One sample yielded the 14 T cell receptor beta chains listed below, sequenced in a study of T cells in Graves' hyperthyroidism and ophthalmopathy. Researchers took RNA transcripts and amplified the TCR beta CDR3 regions from them. TCR CDR3 regions were first amplified by RT-PCR with HTBI primers. TCRdb analysed the multiplex PCR reads with MiXCR anew, one entry per CDR3 protein. In the table there are more than 350,000 distinct CDR3 sequences, approximately 16% of which are singletons. The sequencing input was blood. These receptors were taken from a woman in her sixties with Graves' ophthalmopathy.

This clonotype is a singleton in its sample. CDR3 loop: CSAGQAEQPQHF. In DNA form, the CDR3 reads TGCAGTGCGGGACAGGCAGAACAGCCCCAGCATTTT. The rearrangement links TRBV20-1 to TRBJ1-5, with 8 bases that match TRBD1. V gave up 6 bases and J gave up 7 bases; unmatched junction bases: 5. The CDR3 totals 12 residues. CDR1 and CDR2 (germline): DFQATT, SNEGSKA (reference sequence).

This clonotype was seen at least ten times. The chain carries TRBV28 and TRBJ1-1; no clear D. CDR1 and CDR2 (germline): MDHEN, SYDVKM. This CDR3 is built from 15 residues. The germline V and J ends were trimmed by 7 bases and 1 base, with 16 bases remaining between them. This chain's CDR3 is CASTLHSGRNTEAFF. CDR3 nucleotides: TGTGCCAGCACCCTGCACTCGGGGAGGAACACTGAAGCTTTCTTT.

This clonotype was detected many times. The chain couples TRBV28 to TRBJ2-7; a weak D match, TRBD2 (6 bases). Germline V gene data show CDR1 as MDHEN and CDR2 as SYDVKM. This CDR3 has 15 residues. The V end was cut by 4 bases, the J end by 0 bases, with 13 bases between. The CDR3 sequence: CASSSPGEISYEQYF. The CDR3, as DNA: TGTGCCAGCAGTTCCCCGGGAGAAATCTCCTACGAGCAGTACTTC.

In its sample, this clonotype was seen a few times. The rearrangement joins TRBV24-1 to TRBJ2-1; the D gene is possibly TRBD2 (6 bases). The CDR3 totals 10 residues. Trimming took off 9 bases at V and 12 bases at J, with 11 bases between the two ends. The germline CDR1 and CDR2 sequences are KGHDR and SFDVKD. CDR3 sequence: CATHGGRQFF. As DNA, the CDR3 is TGTGCCACCCACGGGGGTCGGCAGTTCTTC.

This clonotype was seen ten or more times. The rearrangement links TRBV20-1 to TRBJ1-2; D is possibly TRBD1 (5 bases). In germline, CDR1 is DFQATT, CDR2 SNEGSKA (reference sequence). There are 14 residues in the CDR3. V gave up 0 bases and J gave up 4 bases, with 12 bases separating them. The CDR3 here is CSARDVGTPYGYTF. The CDR3 coding sequence is TGCAGTGCTAGAGATGTAGGGACCCCCTATGGCTACACCTTC.

Many counts were recorded for this clonotype. The rearrangement uses TRBV7-9 and TRBJ1-1; 10 bases line up with TRBD1. The germline CDR1 and CDR2 sequences are SEHNR and FQNEAQ (reference sequence). The V and J ends lost 3 bases and 4 bases, in that order; junction bases with no gene match: 2. This CDR3 has 14 amino acids. The CDR3 loop reads CASSLGTGVTEAFF. The DNA for the CDR3 is TGTGCCAGCAGCTTGGGGACAGGGGTCACTGAAGCTTTCTTT.

There are many counts of this clonotype. The chain has TRBV20-1 and TRBJ2-7, with no clear D. CDR1 is DFQATT, CDR2 SNEGSKA, per germline (reference sequence). The CDR3 extends over 12 amino acids. V shed 0 bases and J shed 3 bases, with 6 bases lying between them. The CDR3 DNA reads TGCAGTGCTAGAGAGGGAAGCTACGAGCAGTACTTC. Its protein is CSAREGSYEQYF.

This clonotype has a count of ten or more. This chain joins TRBV6-1 and TRBJ2-3; D might be TRBD2 (5 bases). The length of the CDR3 is 13 residues. Trimming took 6 bases from V and 11 from J, leaving 18 bases between them. Per germline, CDR1 MNHNS and CDR2 SASEGT. The CDR3 loop reads CASSPDLPRWQYF. In DNA, the CDR3 is TGTGCCAGCAGCCCGGACTTACCGAGGTGGCAGTATTTT.

This clonotype was counted a few times. This may be a read error: a much more frequent sequence differs by one nucleotide. CDR3 sequence (DNA): TGTGCCAGCAGCACCAGCACGGGACAGTCATACGAGCAGTACTTC. Protein sequence: CASSTSTGQSYEQYF. The V call is TRBV3-1, the J call TRBJ2-7, with 7 bases lining up with TRBD1. CDR3 size: 15 residues. Germline CDR1 reads LGHDT; CDR2 reads YNNKEL (reference sequence). V gave up 5 bases and J gave up 4 bases; unmatched junction bases: 11.

This clonotype has a handful of counts. The chain uses TRBV7-2 and TRBJ2-7, with D unresolved. The V gene's germline CDR1 is SGHTA and CDR2 FQGNSA. The CDR3 extends over 13 amino acids. V lost 5 bases and J lost 3, with 11 bases in between. The CDR3 DNA is TGTGCCAGCAGCCCAACCGACGGCTACGAGCAGTACTTC. Protein: CASSPTDGYEQYF.

The chain uses TRBV29-1 and TRBJ1-4, with 8 nucleotides matching TRBD1. CDR3 length: 14 residues. Looked up from germline, CDR1 is SQVTM and CDR2 is ANQGSEA. The trim removed 7 bases at V and 5 bases at J, leaving 9 bases unmatched. CDR3 DNA sequence: TGCAGCGGACTATCCGGGACAGGAAATGAAAAACTGTTTTTT. Amino acids: CSGLSGTGNEKLFF.

The chain combines TRBV12-3 or TRBV12-4 with TRBJ2-2, with 9 bases fitting TRBD2. The V segment lost 10 bases and the J segment 4 bases; nucleotides outside the gene matches: 7. The CDR3 is made up of 14 amino acids. CDR3 DNA sequence: TGTGCCACCTCCGCGGGAGGGCCCACCGGGGAGCTGTTTTTT. This gives the protein CATSAGGPTGELFF.

With respect to this clonotype: A much more abundant neighbour one base away suggests this may be a read error. This rearrangement joins TRBV7-9 to TRBJ2-1; 8 bases are a match to TRBD2. Germline CDR1 is SEHNR and CDR2 is FQNEAQ (reference sequence). CDR3 length: 15 amino acids. The V gene end was trimmed by 3 bases and the J gene end by 6 bases; junction bases not matched to a gene: 7. The CDR3 region has the DNA TGTGCCAGCAGCTTGAGCGGGAGCGACGTCAATGAGCAGTTCTTC. Translated: CASSLSGSDVNEQFF.

This clonotype was picked up many times. The chain joins TRBV27 to TRBJ1-2; D is undetermined. Trimming took off 2 bases at V and 0 bases at J, with 7 bases between the two ends. There are 14 residues in the CDR3. The germline V gene encodes CDR1 MNHEY and CDR2 SMNVEV (reference sequence). CDR3 nucleotides: TGTGCCAGCAGTTTACGACGGACTAACTATGGCTACACCTTC. Protein product: CASSLRRTNYGYTF.